This TCR beta chain was observed in a study of shared clonotypes between healthy human individuals (dated by TCRdb to 2019 to 2021). Concerning the study at large: The cohort included three men and two women between 18 and 49 years of age. For each donor, CD4 naive and CD4 memory were each run on three plates, CD8 naive on two plates, and CD8 memory on one plate. The study deeply sequenced blood TCR repertoires of five healthy adults to estimate repertoire size and the extent of clonotype sharing between individuals. To increase sequencing depth and limit assay-specific biases, different laboratories used diverse techniques to prepare libraries and sequence TCR repertoires. Each donor's leukapheresis produced roughly between roughly 0.85 and 10 billion PBMCs.

Healthy HIV-negative adults with no recently reported acute infections or vaccinations were included as donors. All donors were Caucasian adults living in Nashville, Tennessee, USA. CD8 memory samples were composed of magnetically selected CD45RO+ cells combined with CCR7-negative CD45RA+ effector memory (TemRA) cells. After blood collection by leukapheresis, PBMCs were isolated using Ficoll-Histopaque density gradient centrifugation and then cryopreserved in the vapor phase of liquid nitrogen. Purity and quantity of every magnetically sorted T cell population were checked by analytical flow cytometry. Genomic DNA was isolated from each sorted fraction and quantified by UV absorbance on a Nanodrop 2000c. Using the deep immunoSEQ assay, TCR CDR3 regions were amplified from genomic DNA by multiplex PCR. Extracted genomic DNA from each cell subset was distributed evenly across all wells of several immunoSEQ 96-well plates, and each plate was treated as a replicate. For sorted subsets, roughly 200 ng of genomic DNA, equivalent to 30,000 or so T cell genomes, went into each replicate PCR. Purified libraries were quantified with a Qubit 3.0 fluorometer, sized on a Bioanalyzer 2100, and re-quantified with the KAPA Library Quantification kit. Every immunoSEQ 96-well plate was sequenced on a dedicated single-read 150-cycle Illumina NextSeq 550 flow cell. The authors' analysis ran thus. The immunoSEQ output contained only junctional sequences without quality scores, so filtering could not match that applied to full-length reads. Sequences were annotated with PyIR, a Python wrapper for IgBLAST v1.9, using IMGT germline references to assign V/J genes and CDR3. Reads were removed for weak V/J assignments (E-value above 1e-6), missing CDR3, stop codons, out-of-frame junctions, or ambiguous translated residues. A V3J clonotype was defined by an identical inferred V gene, J gene, and CDR3 amino acid sequence. Percentage overlap between repertoires was calculated by dividing the number of shared unique clonotypes by the size of the smaller repertoire. Richness of each repertoire was evaluated using RTK rarefaction, the Chao1 estimator, and Recon v2.1 estimates of unobserved clonotypes. OLGA was used to compute generation probabilities for all TCRbeta clonotypes that the gDNA method yielded from a handful of donors. Drawn from immuneACCESS, this table holds only the in-frame rearrangements with V and J called that TCRdb kept. Clones are partly lost; checked studies trace under half to an unresolved V gene and leave the rest unexplained. V and J calls and clone size are given by that table; D and trimming were obtained from the DNA. For this sample there are about 110,000 clones; about 67% appear just once. Approximately 23% of the sample belongs to the ten largest clones.

With respect to this clone: What antigen it recognizes has not been identified. Nothing much larger sits one base from this clone, and base qualities are not available.

General study outcomes and caveats: Sampling was restricted to blood, and TCR repertoires in tissues likely differ from the TCR repertoires found in blood. Rarefaction of sorted-subset datasets indicated incomplete sequencing despite the large sequencing depth. About 5% of naive CD4, 3.5% of naive CD8, 2% to 2.5% of memory CD4, and around 0.4% of memory CD8 clonotypes were shared across several donors. Based on pairwise subsampling, the degree of clonotype sharing among donors was expected to be affected by sequencing depth. Naive subsets generally had larger estimated clonotype richness than memory subsets did. Compared with non-shared clonotypes, the clonotypes found in all four sorted-subset donors had higher generation probabilities. Because the study included only a small number of donors, the genetic and exposure-history diversity represented was limited.

This TCR was recovered from a woman in her 30s in good health. The sequenced sample consisted of memory CD8+ T cells sorted from blood. What the cell subset or site label conveys for this sample: CD45RO+ cells pooled with CCR7-negative TemRA cells.

CDR3 loop: CASSQDPRQQYF. The bases are TGTGCCAGCAGCCAGGACCCCCGACAGCAGTACTTC. In this chain, TRBV7-9 is recombined with TRBJ2-7, with an unclear D gene assignment. From the cysteine through the phenylalanine, the CDR3 covers 12 amino acids. The DNA shown is the 36-base CDR3, in frame from base 1. The germline V gene (reference sequence) yields SEHNR for CDR1 and FQNEAQ for CDR2. V drops 5 bases and J drops 8 bases, leaving 13 bases in between.